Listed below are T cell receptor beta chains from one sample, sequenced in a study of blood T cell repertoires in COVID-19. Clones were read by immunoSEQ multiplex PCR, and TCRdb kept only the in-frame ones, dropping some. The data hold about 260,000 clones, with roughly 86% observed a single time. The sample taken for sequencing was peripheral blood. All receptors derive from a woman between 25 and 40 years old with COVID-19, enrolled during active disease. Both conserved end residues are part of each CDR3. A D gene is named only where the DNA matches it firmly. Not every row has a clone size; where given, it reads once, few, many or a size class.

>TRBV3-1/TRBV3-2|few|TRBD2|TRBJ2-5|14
CASSLAGGQETQYF
TGTGCCAGCAGCCTCGCGGGAGGGCAAGAGACCCAGTACTTC
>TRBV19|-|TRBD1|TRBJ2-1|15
CASSFDRVKHNEQFF
TGTGCCAGTAGTTTCGACAGGGTTAAACACAATGAGCAGTTCTTC
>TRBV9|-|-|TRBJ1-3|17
CASSVGQGADSGNTIYF
TGTGCCAGCAGCGTGGGTCAGGGTGCAGACTCTGGAAACACCATATATTTT
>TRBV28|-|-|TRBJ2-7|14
CASTSGMAGYEQYF
TGTGCCAGCACCTCCGGGATGGCCGGATACGAGCAGTACTTC
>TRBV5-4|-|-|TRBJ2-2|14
CASSLDPVTGELFF
TGTGCCAGCAGCTTGGATCCGGTAACCGGGGAGCTGTTTTTT
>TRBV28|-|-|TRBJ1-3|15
CASSSQAYSGNTIYF
TGTGCCAGCAGTTCACAGGCCTACTCTGGAAACACCATATATTTT
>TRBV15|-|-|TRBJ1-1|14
CATSREADNTEAFF
TGTGCCACCAGCAGAGAGGCTGATAACACTGAAGCTTTCTTT
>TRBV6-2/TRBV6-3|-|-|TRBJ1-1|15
CASSYEQTGNTEAFF
TGTGCCAGCAGTTACGAGCAGACAGGCAACACTGAAGCTTTCTTT
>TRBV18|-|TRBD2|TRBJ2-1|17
CASSPFISGSSYNEQFF
TGTGCCAGCTCACCATTCATAAGCGGGAGCTCCTACAATGAGCAGTTCTTC
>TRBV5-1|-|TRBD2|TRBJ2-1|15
CASSSGTSGRDEQFF
TGCGCCAGCAGCTCCGGGACTAGCGGGAGAGATGAGCAGTTCTTC
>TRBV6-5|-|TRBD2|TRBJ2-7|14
CAASGTSATYEQYF
TGTGCCGCCTCCGGGACTAGCGCCACCTACGAGCAGTACTTC
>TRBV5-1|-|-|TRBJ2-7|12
CASSSNTAEQYF
TGCGCCAGCAGCTCAAACACAGCTGAGCAGTACTTC
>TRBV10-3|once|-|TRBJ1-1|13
CAISGKGGTEAFF
TGTGCCATCAGCGGTAAGGGAGGCACTGAAGCTTTCTTT
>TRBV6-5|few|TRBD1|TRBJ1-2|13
CASSRQGNYGYTF
TGTGCCAGCAGTCGACAGGGGAACTATGGCTACACCTTC
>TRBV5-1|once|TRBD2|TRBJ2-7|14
CASSFGLAVYEQYF
TGCGCCAGCAGCTTTGGGCTAGCGGTATACGAGCAGTACTTC